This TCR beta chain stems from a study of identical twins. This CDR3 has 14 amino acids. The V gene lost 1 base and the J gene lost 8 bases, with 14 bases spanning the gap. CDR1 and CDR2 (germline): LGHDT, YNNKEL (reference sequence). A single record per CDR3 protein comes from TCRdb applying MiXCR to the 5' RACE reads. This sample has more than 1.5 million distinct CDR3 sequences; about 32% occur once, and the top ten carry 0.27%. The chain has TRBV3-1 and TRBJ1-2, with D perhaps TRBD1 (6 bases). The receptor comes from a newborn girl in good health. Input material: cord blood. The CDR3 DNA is TGTGCCAGCAGCCAAGTATCCAGGGGTAGGGGCTACACCTTC. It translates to CASSQVSRGRGYTF.